The 8 T cell receptor beta chains below come from one sample, sequenced in a study of cytomegalovirus exposure and HLA in healthy donors. Primers: 60 Vbeta forward and 13 Jbeta reverse. Sequenced by immunoSEQ multiplex PCR; TCRdb stores in-frame clones only, minus some. The sample consists of about 60,000 clones, 80% of them appearing once. The source material was PBMCs. The receptors derive from a male donor in good health and CMV-seronegative.

The chain links TRBV6-4 to TRBJ2-1; 10 bases map to TRBD1. The V and J ends lost 5 bases and 9 bases, in that order; junction bases with no gene match: 4. This CDR3 has 13 amino acids. CDR1 and CDR2 from the germline V gene are MRHNA and SNTAGT. CDR3 protein: CASSRQGASEQFF. The CDR3 DNA reads TGTGCCAGCAGTCGACAGGGGGCAAGTGAGCAGTTCTTC.

The rearrangement joins TRBV6-6 to TRBJ2-7; unclear D gene. Trimming shortened V by 8 bases and J by 0 bases, and 5 bases separated the two germline ends. Germline CDR1 MNHNY, CDR2 SVGAGI (reference sequence). CDR3 length: 11 amino acids. In DNA form, the CDR3 reads TGTGCCAGCCTAAGCTCCTACGAGCAGTACTTC. Residues: CASLSSYEQYF.

The chain has TRBV2 and TRBJ2-7, with D perhaps matching TRBD2 (6 bases). Looked up from germline, CDR1 is SNHLY and CDR2 is FYNNEI. The CDR3 is 14 amino acids. Trimming left V 7 bases short and J 2 bases short, with 15 bases between. The CDR3 sequence: CASMRDQGTYEQYF. The CDR3 bases are TGTGCCAGCATGCGGGACCAGGGCACCTACGAGCAGTACTTC. Using reference TRBV2 and TRBJ2-7 for the parts outside the CDR3, the full variable domain is EPEVTQTPSHQVTQMGQEVILRCVPISNHLYFYWYRQILGQKVEFLVSFYNNEISEKSEIFDDQFSVERPDGSNFTLKIRSTKLEDSAMYFCASMRDQGTYEQYFGPGTRLTVT.

J is TRBJ2-3 and V is TRBV11-2; D might be TRBD2 (5 bases). With 1 base removed from V and 2 bases from J, the gap between germline ends came to 10 bases. Germline V gives CDR1 SGHAT, CDR2 FQNNGV. There are 15 residues in the CDR3. The CDR3 DNA reads as TGTGCCAGCAGCTTAGCGGGAAGAGCCACAGATACGCAGTATTTT. This encodes CASSLAGRATDTQYF.

This chain connects TRBV18 to TRBJ1-2; TRBD1 matches 7 bases. The CDR3 sequence is 17 residues long. Germline V gene sequence: CDR1 KGHSH, CDR2 LQKENI. Trimming cost V 3 bases and J 4 bases; bases outside gene matches: 14. This CDR3 reads CASSPRGQDPPLYGYTF. The DNA for the CDR3 is TGTGCCAGCTCACCGAGGGGGCAGGACCCGCCCCTCTATGGCTACACCTTC. Filled out from reference TRBV18 and TRBJ1-2, the complete variable domain reads NAGVMQNPRHLVRRRGQEARLRCSPMKGHSHVYWYRQLPEEGLKFMVYLQKENIIDESGMPKERFSAEFPKEGPSILRIQQVVRGDSAAYFCASSPRGQDPPLYGYTFGSGTRLTVV.

This chain joins TRBV10-3 and TRBJ1-3, with 8 bases identical to TRBD1. CDR3 length: 15 amino acids. CDR1 is ENHRY and CDR2 is SYGVKD in the germline V gene. V was pared by 4 bases and J by 0 bases, with 2 bases of the junction left unmatched. The CDR3: CAISGTGYSGNTIYF. The CDR3 region has the DNA TGTGCCATCAGTGGGACAGGGTACTCTGGAAACACCATATATTTT.

The genes are TRBV11-2 and TRBJ1-2, with D perhaps matching TRBD1 (6 bases). The CDR3 consists of 13 residues. Per germline, CDR1 SGHAT and CDR2 FQNNGV. The V end was cut by 4 bases, the J end by 7 bases, with 13 bases between. The CDR3 DNA reads TGTGCCAGCAGCTCCGGGACACCGGCTGGCTACACCTTC. It translates to CASSSGTPAGYTF.

CDR3 sequence: CASSLIRAGDGSYTF. CDR3 DNA sequence: TGCGCCAGCAGCCTCATCCGGGCAGGGGATGGTAGCTACACCTTC. The chain employs TRBV4-3 and TRBJ1-2, with D possibly being TRBD1 (6 bases). The CDR3 contains 15 residues. Trimming left V 4 bases short and J 9 bases short, with 21 bases between. Germline V gives CDR1 LGHNA, CDR2 YSLEER.